This TCR beta chain is drawn from a study of cytotoxic CD8 clonotypes in ibrutinib-treated CLL. Study-wide background: Responses: some 24 partial, 2 complete; after median roughly 68 months, around 15 stayed remitted, approximately twelve progressed. A median 12 months of treatment, range 6 to 36, preceded the collection of response samples. Averaging across samples gave roughly 230,000 productive templates and tens of thousands of productive rearrangements. Study-level points and caveats: Once treatment began, public clonotypes, which were uncommon, contracted or stayed stable.

With regard to this clone: Antigen specificity is unknown.

TCRdb's table, derived via immunoSEQ multiplex PCR, lists solely in-frame clones and lacks some. This sample has about 130,000 clones, with around 80% found just once. Specimen: PBMCs, collected after 12 months of ibrutinib treatment. The origin of this receptor is a human donor with chronic lymphocytic leukemia.

CDR3 sequence (DNA): TGCGCCAGCAGCTCCGTAGCGGGCGCGGGCTCCTACGAGCAGTACTTC. It yields the protein CASSSVAGAGSYEQYF. This chain uses TRBV5-1 with TRBJ2-7, with 7 bases aligning to TRBD2. V shed 3 bases, J shed 0 bases, and the junction held 9 bases outside the gene matches. The CDR3 covers 16 residues. Germline V gives CDR1 SGHRS, CDR2 YFSETQ.